This T cell receptor beta chain came from a study of blood T cell repertoires in COVID-19. Overall study context: Material from acute and convalescent COVID-19 was sourced from the United States, Italy and Spain. Sources were T cells, B-cell-depleted T cells, or PBMCs; the material itself was cDNA or gDNA.

Repertoires were generated with immunoSEQ multiplex PCR, while TCRdb's copy carries only in-frame clones and drops some. The table shows over 250,000 clones, with 84% occurring only once. Seattle participants joined during active infection and were tracked over time. About this clone: The identical CDR3 is also encoded by other nucleotide sequences in the sample.

The V gene lost 3 bases and the J gene lost 2 bases, with 4 bases spanning the gap. Germline values: CDR1 GTSNPN, CDR2 SVGIG (reference sequence). The CDR3 sequence is 11 residues long. The sample taken for sequencing was peripheral blood. The TCR originated in a human donor with COVID-19, enrolled during active disease. The donor label of this sample is uncertain. This chain uses TRBV30 with TRBJ1-1; D ambiguous. CDR3 amino acids: CAWSLNTEAFF. Here the CDR3 DNA reads TGTGCCTGGAGCCTCAACACTGAAGCTTTCTTT.